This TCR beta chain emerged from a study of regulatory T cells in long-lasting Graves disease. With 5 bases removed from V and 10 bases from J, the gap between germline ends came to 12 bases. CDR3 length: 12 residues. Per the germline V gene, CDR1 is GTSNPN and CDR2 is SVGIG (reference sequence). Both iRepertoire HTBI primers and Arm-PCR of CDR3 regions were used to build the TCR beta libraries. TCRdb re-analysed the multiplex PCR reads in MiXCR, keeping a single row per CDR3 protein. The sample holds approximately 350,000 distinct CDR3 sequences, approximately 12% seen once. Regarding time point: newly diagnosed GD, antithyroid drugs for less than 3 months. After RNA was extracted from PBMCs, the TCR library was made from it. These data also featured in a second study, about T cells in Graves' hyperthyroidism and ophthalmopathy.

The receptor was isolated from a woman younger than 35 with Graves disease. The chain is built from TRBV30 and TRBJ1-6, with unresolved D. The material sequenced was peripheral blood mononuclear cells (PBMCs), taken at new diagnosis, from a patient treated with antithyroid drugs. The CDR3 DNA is TGTGCCTGGGGCCGGGTAGGGTCACCCCTCCACTTT. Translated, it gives CAWGRVGSPLHF.